This TCR beta chain emerged from a study of blood T cell repertoires in COVID-19 (dated by TCRdb to 2020 to 2021). In the study overall: The collaborator samples originated in the United States, Italy and Spain and spanned the acute and convalescent phases of COVID-19. The dataset comprised deeply sampled blood TCRbeta repertoires from subjects exposed to, actively infected with, or recovered from COVID-19. A freely available public database, intended as a resource for researchers studying the immune response to SARS-CoV-2, is where the repertoires were released. Where available, HLA class I and class II types were obtained from metadata supplied by the sample provider rather than from assay-based typing. The samples were drawn from two sources: the first 160 participants of the ongoing ImmuneRACE study, and about 1,300 subjects contributed by 6 global collaborators. The prospective study material was composed of cDNA or gDNA derived from T cells, B-cell-depleted T cells, or PBMCs. A de-identified subject ID, COVID-19 status, age in years and sex were almost always included in the sample metadata. The paper's findings and limits, for the study overall: How much clinical and demographic metadata was included differed by source and by participant, and the metadata was provided uncurated.

Trimming at the junction amounts to 3 bases on V and 2 bases on J, and the germline ends lie 26 bases apart. Measured from the cysteine to the phenylalanine, the CDR3 is 20 residues long. The retained sequence is limited to the CDR3, 60 bases, with the frame set at the first base. From a lookup of the germline V gene, CDR1 and CDR2 are WSHSY and SAAADI. Each collaborating institution followed its own protocols to collect whole blood in K2EDTA tubes. For TCRbeta analysis, collaborators shipped samples as frozen whole blood, isolated PBMCs, or DNA extracted from either of those sample types. TCRbeta CDR3 regions were amplified from genomic DNA by means of the immunoSEQ Assay, a bias-controlled multiplex PCR. Turning to the authors' computational methods: The number of nucleated cells in each sample was estimated from the amplification of reference gene primers within the assay. To quantify the absolute abundance of each unique TCRbeta CDR3 rearrangement, sequence reads were collapsed and filtered. For each sample, productive Simpson clonality was calculated by taking the square root of Simpson's diversity index across productive rearrangements. TCRdb limited this immuneACCESS table to in-frame rearrangements with V and J called. A share of clones is missing; checked studies link under half to unresolved V genes, and the rest is unexplained. V and J calls plus clone size are reproduced from that table; the DNA served to infer D and trimming. A total of under 200,000 clones appear in this sample, roughly nine tenths of them only once. Jointly, the top ten make up approximately 0.5% of the sample.

Comments on this clone: Its recognized antigen is unknown. No per-base quality is available; no much larger clone lies one base away.

The sequenced sample was peripheral blood. Rearrangement joined TRBV10-2 to TRBJ1-3; D gene: possibly TRBD1, on 5 matching bases. This TCR was sampled from a man between 45 and 60 years old with acute or convalescent COVID-19. The CDR3 is CASSDPGMGGQIWAGNTIYF. DNA sequence: TGCGCCAGCAGTGATCCAGGGATGGGAGGGCAGATCTGGGCTGGAAACACCATATATTTT.